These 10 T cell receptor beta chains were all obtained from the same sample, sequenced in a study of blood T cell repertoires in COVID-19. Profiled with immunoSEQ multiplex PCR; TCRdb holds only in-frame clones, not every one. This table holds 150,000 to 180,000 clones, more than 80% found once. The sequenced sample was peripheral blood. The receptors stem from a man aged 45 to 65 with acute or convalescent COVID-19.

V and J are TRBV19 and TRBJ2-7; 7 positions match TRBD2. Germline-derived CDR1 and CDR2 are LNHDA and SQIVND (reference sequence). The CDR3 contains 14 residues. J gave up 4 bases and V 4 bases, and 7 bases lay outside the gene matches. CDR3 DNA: TGTGCCAGTAGTAATCAAGCGGGAACTTACGAGCAGTACTTC. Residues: CASSNQAGTYEQYF.

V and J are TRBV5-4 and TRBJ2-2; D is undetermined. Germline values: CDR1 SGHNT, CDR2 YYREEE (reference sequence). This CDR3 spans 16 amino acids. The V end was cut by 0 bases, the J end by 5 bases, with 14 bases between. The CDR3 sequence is CASSLGGPRRTGELFF. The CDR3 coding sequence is TGTGCCAGCAGCTTGGGCGGTCCCCGCAGAACCGGGGAGCTGTTTTTT.

The CDR3, as DNA: TGTGCCAGCTCACCCCTCCTCGCGGGGGGGGTCCACAATGAGCAGTTCTTC. Translated: CASSPLLAGGVHNEQFF. This rearrangement joins TRBV18 to TRBJ2-1; 9 nucleotides line up with TRBD2. Germline CDR1 KGHSH, CDR2 LQKENI. This CDR3 comprises 17 residues. V lost 3 bases and J lost 5; bases outside the gene matches: 11.

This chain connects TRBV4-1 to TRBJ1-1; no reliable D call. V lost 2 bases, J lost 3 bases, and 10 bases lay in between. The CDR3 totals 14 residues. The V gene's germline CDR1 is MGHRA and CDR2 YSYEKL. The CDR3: CASSQSPLDTEAFF. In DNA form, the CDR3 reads TGCGCCAGCAGCCAAAGCCCACTTGACACTGAAGCTTTCTTT.

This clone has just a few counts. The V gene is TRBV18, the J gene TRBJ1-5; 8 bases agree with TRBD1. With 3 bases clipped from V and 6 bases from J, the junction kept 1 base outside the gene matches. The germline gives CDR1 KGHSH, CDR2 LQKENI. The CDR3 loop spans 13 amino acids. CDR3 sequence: CASSPGTGQPQHF. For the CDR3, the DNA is TGTGCCAGCTCACCCGGGACAGGTCAGCCCCAGCATTTT.

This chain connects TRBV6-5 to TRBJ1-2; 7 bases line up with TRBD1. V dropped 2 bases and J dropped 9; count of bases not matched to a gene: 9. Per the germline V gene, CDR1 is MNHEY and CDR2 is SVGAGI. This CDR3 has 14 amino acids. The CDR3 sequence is CASSYRQGERRYTF. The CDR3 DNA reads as TGTGCCAGCAGTTACAGACAGGGAGAACGTCGCTACACCTTC.

The CDR3 DNA follows: TGTGCCAGCAGCTTGACCTGGGGACTAGCGGGGGGGACGCAGTATTTT. It encodes CASSLTWGLAGGTQYF. The chain couples TRBV7-2 to TRBJ2-3; 16 nucleotides agree with TRBD2. CDR1 and CDR2 from the germline V gene are SGHTA and FQGNSA. V was pared by 3 bases and J by 9 bases, with 6 bases of the junction left unmatched. The CDR3 covers 16 residues.

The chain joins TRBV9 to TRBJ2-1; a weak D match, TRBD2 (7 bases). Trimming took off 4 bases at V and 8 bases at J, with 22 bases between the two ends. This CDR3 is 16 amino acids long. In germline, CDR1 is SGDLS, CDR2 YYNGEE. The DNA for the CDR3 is TGTGCCAGCAGCCCTCAAGGGGAGGGGGTGAGGTATGAGCAGTTCTTC. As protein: CASSPQGEGVRYEQFF.

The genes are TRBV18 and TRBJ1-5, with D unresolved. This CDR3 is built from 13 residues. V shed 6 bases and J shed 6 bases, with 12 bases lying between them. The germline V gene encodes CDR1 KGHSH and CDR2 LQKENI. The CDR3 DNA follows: TGTGCCAGCTCGCCTACCGAGTCTCAGCCCCAGCATTTT. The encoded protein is CASSPTESQPQHF.

CDR3 in DNA: TGTGCCAGCAGTGGGACAGGGAATACTGGAAACACCATATATTTT. Translation: CASSGTGNTGNTIYF. This sequence joins TRBV6-1 and TRBJ1-3; 8 positions agree with TRBD1. The CDR3 has 15 residues. With V trimmed by 4 bases and J by 2 bases, 4 bases remained unmatched. Germline V gene data show CDR1 as MNHNS and CDR2 as SASEGT.